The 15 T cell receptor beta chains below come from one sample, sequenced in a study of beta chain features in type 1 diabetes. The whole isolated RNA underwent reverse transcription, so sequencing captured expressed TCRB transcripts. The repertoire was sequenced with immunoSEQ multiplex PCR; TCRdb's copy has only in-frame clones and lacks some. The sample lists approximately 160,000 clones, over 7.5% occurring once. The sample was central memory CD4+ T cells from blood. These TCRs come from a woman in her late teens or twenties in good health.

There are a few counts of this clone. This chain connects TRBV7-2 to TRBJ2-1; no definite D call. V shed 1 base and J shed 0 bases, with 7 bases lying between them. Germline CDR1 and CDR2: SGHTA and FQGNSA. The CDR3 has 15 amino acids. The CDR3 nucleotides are TGTGCCAGCAGCTTAGAGAAGAGCTCCTACAATGAGCAGTTCTTC. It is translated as CASSLEKSSYNEQFF.

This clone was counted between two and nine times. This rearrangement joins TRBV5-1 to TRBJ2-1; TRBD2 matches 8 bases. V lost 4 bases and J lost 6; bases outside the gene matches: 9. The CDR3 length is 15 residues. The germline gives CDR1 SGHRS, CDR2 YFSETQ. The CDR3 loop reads CASSPGTSRSNEQFF. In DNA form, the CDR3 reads TGCGCCAGCAGCCCGGGGACTAGTCGGAGCAATGAGCAGTTCTTC.

The CDR3 nucleotides read TGTGCCAGCAGCTTAACTTTCGGAGAGACCCAGTACTTC. This translates into CASSLTFGETQYF. This rearrangement joins TRBV7-6 to TRBJ2-5; D is uncertain. V was pared by 2 bases and J by 4 bases, with 8 bases between. Per the germline V gene, CDR1 is SGHVS and CDR2 is FNYEAQ. The CDR3 has 13 residues.

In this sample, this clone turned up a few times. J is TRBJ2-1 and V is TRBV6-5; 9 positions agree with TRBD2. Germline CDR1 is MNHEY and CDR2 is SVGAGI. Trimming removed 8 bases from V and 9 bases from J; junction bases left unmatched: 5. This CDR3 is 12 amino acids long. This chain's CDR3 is CASRAGGGEQFF. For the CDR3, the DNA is TGTGCCAGCCGAGCGGGGGGAGGTGAGCAGTTCTTC.

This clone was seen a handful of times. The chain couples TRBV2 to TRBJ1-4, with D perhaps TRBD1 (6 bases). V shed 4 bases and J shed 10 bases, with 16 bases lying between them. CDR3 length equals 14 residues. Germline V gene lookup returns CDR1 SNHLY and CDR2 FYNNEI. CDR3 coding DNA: TGTGCCAGCAGTGGGGACAACGGGGTAGGAAAACTGTTTTTT. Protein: CASSGDNGVGKLFF. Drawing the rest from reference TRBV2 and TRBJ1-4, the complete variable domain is EPEVTQTPSHQVTQMGQEVILRCVPISNHLYFYWYRQILGQKVEFLVSFYNNEISEKSEIFDDQFSVERPDGSNFTLKIRSTKLEDSAMYFCASSGDNGVGKLFFGSGTQLSVL.

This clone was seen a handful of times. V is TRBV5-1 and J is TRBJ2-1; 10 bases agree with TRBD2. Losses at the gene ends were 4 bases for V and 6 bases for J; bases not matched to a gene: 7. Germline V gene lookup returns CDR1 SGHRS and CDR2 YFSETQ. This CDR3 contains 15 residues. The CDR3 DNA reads TGCGCCAGCAGCCCTGGACTAGCGGCCTCCAATGAGCAGTTCTTC. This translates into CASSPGLAASNEQFF.

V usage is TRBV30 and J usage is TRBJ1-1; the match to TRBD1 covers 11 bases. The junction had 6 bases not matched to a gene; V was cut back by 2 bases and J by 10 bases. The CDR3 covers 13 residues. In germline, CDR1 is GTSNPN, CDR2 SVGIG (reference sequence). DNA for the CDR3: TGTGCCTGGAGTCAGGGACAGGGGGTAACAGCTTTCTTT. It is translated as CAWSQGQGVTAFF.

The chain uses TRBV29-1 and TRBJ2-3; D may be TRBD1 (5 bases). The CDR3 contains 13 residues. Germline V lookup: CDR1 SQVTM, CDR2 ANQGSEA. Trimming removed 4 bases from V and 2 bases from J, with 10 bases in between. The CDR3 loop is CSVAAGSTDTQYF. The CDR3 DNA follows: TGCAGCGTTGCGGCAGGGTCCACAGATACGCAGTATTTT.

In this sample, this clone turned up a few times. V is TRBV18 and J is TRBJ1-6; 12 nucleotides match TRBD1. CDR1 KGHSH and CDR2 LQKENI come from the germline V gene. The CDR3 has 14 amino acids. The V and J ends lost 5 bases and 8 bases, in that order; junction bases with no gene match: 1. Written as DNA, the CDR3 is TGTGCCAGCTCAGGGACAGGGGGCTATTCACCCCTCCACTTT. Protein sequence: CASSGTGGYSPLHF. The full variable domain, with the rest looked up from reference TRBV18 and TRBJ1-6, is NAGVMQNPRHLVRRRGQEARLRCSPMKGHSHVYWYRQLPEEGLKFMVYLQKENIIDESGMPKERFSAEFPKEGPSILRIQQVVRGDSAAYFCASSGTGGYSPLHFGNGTRLTVT.

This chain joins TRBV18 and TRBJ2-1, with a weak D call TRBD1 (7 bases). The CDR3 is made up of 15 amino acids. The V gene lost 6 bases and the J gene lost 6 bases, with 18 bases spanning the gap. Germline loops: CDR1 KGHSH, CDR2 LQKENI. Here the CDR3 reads CASSPTGDWGNEQFF. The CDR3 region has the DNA TGTGCCAGCTCGCCCACAGGGGACTGGGGCAATGAGCAGTTCTTC.

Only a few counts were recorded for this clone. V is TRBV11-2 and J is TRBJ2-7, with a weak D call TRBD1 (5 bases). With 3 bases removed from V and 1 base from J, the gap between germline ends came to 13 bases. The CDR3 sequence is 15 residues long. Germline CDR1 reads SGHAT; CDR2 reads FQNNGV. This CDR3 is CASSFIERGSYEQYF. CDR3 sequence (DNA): TGTGCCAGCAGCTTCATCGAAAGGGGATCCTACGAGCAGTACTTC.

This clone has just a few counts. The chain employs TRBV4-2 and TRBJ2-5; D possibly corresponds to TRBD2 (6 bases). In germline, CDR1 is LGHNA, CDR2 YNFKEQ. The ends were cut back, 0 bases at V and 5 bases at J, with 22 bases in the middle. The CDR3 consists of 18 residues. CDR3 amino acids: CASSQDRQGGVRAETQYF. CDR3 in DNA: TGTGCCAGCAGCCAAGATAGGCAGGGAGGAGTTCGGGCGGAGACCCAGTACTTC.

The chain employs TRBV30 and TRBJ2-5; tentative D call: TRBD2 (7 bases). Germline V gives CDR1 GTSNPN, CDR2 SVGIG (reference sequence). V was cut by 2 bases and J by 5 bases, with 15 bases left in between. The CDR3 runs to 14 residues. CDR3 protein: CAWSWGGALETQYF. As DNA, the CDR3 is TGTGCCTGGAGTTGGGGGGGGGCTTTGGAGACCCAGTACTTC.

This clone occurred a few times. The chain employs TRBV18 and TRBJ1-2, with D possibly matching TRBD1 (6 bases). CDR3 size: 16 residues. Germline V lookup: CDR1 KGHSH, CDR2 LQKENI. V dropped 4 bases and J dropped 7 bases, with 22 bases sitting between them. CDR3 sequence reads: CASSLTQGTLKRGYTF. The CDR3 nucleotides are TGTGCCAGCTCACTCACACAGGGTACTCTCAAGCGTGGCTACACCTTC.

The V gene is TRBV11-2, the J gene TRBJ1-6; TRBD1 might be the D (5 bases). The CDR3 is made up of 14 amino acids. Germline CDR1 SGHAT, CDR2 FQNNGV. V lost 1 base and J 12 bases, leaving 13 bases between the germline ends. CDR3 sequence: CASSLGQLRVPLHF. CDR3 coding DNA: TGTGCCAGCAGCTTAGGCCAACTCAGGGTACCCCTCCACTTT. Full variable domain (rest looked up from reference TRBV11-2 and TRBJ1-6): EAGVAQSPRYKIIEKRQSVAFWCNPISGHATLYWYQQILGQGPKLLIQFQNNGVVDDSQLPKDRFSAERLKGVDSTLKIQPAKLEDSAVYLCASSLGQLRVPLHFGNGTRLTVT.